This T cell receptor beta chain was obtained from a study of blood T cell repertoires in COVID-19. The wider study: Samples of COVID-19 (acute and convalescent) were obtained from the United States, Italy and Spain. Sample material is recorded as cDNA or gDNA derived from T cells, B-cell-depleted T cells, or PBMCs.

J gave up 5 bases and V 3 bases, and 5 bases lay outside the gene matches. Germline V lookup: CDR1 SGHRS, CDR2 YFSETQ. The CDR3 runs 14 residues. The authors' processing: Reference gene primers were amplified, and this amplification served to estimate nucleated cell counts. Sequencing was performed with immunoSEQ multiplex PCR; in TCRdb, only in-frame clones are kept and a portion is missing. Clonal size and the V and J genes are those of that table, whereas D and trimming came from the DNA. The repertoire consists of some 160,000 clones, with about four fifths occurring once and the leading ten covering about 2.1%.

The receptor was derived from a woman aged 80 or over with acute or convalescent COVID-19. V usage is TRBV5-1 and J usage is TRBJ2-1, with 7 bases that match TRBD1. Specimen: peripheral blood. The CDR3 here is CASSWEGGNNEQFF. The DNA for the CDR3 is TGCGCCAGCAGCTGGGAAGGGGGCAACAATGAGCAGTTCTTC. The whole variable domain, remainder taken from reference TRBV5-1 and TRBJ2-1, is KAGVTQTPRYLIKTRGQQVTLSCSPISGHRSVSWYQQTPGQGLQFLFEYFSETQRNKGNFPGRFSGRQFSNSRSEMNVSTLELGDSALYLCASSWEGGNNEQFFGPGTRLTVL.